This is a list of T cell receptor beta chains from one sample in a study of radiotherapy plus CTLA-4 blockade in lung cancer. Repertoires were generated with immunoSEQ multiplex PCR, while TCRdb's copy carries only in-frame clones and drops some. The sample yields about 49,000 clones, approximately 73% seen once. The input for sequencing was peripheral blood, taken from a patient treated with radiotherapy plus ipilimumab. These receptors all come from a human donor with non-small cell lung cancer who had a complete response to radiotherapy plus ipilimumab. Both conserved end residues are part of each CDR3. The D gene is left open where the match is weak. Rows may omit the clone size; those that give it use once, few, many or a size class.

TRBV7-9,TRBD1,medium-sized,TRBJ1-2,CASSPGQGLPGHTF,TGTGCCAGCAGCCCGGGACAGGGACTCCCCGGGCACACCTTC
TRBV5-8,.,.,TRBJ1-2,CASSFGGLGYGYTF,TGTGCCAGCAGCTTTGGAGGGTTGGGCTATGGCTACACCTTC
TRBV4-1,TRBD2,once,TRBJ2-2,CASSQERRGSVTGELFF,TGCGCCAGCAGCCAAGAGCGGCGCGGGAGTGTCACCGGGGAGCTGTTTTTT
TRBV4-1,TRBD2,.,TRBJ2-5,CASSSYLTSARETQYF,TGCGCCAGCAGCTCATACCTGACTAGCGCCCGAGAGACCCAGTACTTC
TRBV7-3,.,.,TRBJ2-3,CASSLLGASTDTQYF,TGTGCCAGCAGCTTACTGGGGGCAAGCACAGATACGCAGTATTTT
TRBV15,.,.,TRBJ1-1,CATQRGSPNTEAFF,TGTGCCACCCAAAGGGGTAGTCCTAACACTGAAGCTTTCTTT
TRBV10-2,TRBD1,.,TRBJ2-2,CASRRGPNTGELFF,TGCGCCAGCAGAAGGGGGCCCAACACCGGGGAGCTGTTTTTT
TRBV7-9,.,few,TRBJ1-5,CASSPRRGLPQHF,TGTGCCAGCAGTCCGAGGCGGGGTTTGCCCCAGCATTTT
TRBV7-2,TRBD2,.,TRBJ2-5,CASSLRTSGVLSVGTQYF,TGTGCCAGCAGCTTACGAACTAGCGGGGTGCTCAGCGTGGGGACCCAGTACTTC
TRBV10-3,.,.,TRBJ2-1,CAISAASVEQFF,TGTGCCATCAGTGCGGCTAGCGTTGAGCAGTTCTTC
TRBV29-1,TRBD1,.,TRBJ1-1,CSVVSGTVNTEAFF,TGCAGCGTGGTATCCGGGACAGTGAACACTGAAGCTTTCTTT
TRBV27,TRBD1,.,TRBJ1-2,CASSAWDSNYGYTF,TGTGCCAGCAGTGCCTGGGACAGCAACTATGGCTACACCTTC
TRBV5-4,.,once,TRBJ1-2,CASPGMGAQLDGYTF,TGTGCCAGCCCGGGTATGGGTGCCCAACTAGATGGCTACACCTTC
TRBV28,.,.,TRBJ2-2,CASSYKGLHAGELFF,TGTGCCAGCAGTTATAAGGGGCTTCATGCCGGGGAGCTGTTTTTT
TRBV29-1,.,.,TRBJ1-1,CSATYDSANTEAFF,TGCAGCGCAACATACGACAGCGCCAACACTGAAGCTTTCTTT
TRBV9,.,few,TRBJ1-3,CASSAGEYSGNTIYF,TGTGCCAGCAGCGCAGGGGAATATTCTGGAAACACCATATATTTT
TRBV19,TRBD1,.,TRBJ1-5,CASRDRGGAQPQHF,TGTGCCAGTAGAGACAGGGGTGGGGCTCAGCCCCAGCATTTT
TRBV7-9,TRBD2,.,TRBJ2-3,CASSLNLAGFTDTQYF,TGTGCCAGCAGCTTGAACTTAGCGGGATTCACAGATACGCAGTATTTT
TRBV27,.,.,TRBJ1-5,CASSARENQPQHF,TGTGCCAGCAGTGCGCGAGAGAATCAGCCCCAGCATTTT
TRBV7-2,TRBD1,few,TRBJ1-3,CASSPQTGYGNTIYF,TGTGCCAGCAGCCCCCAGACAGGGTACGGAAACACCATATATTTT
TRBV7-4,TRBD1,.,TRBJ1-5,CASSGDRGVRGYQPQHF,TGTGCCAGCAGTGGGGACAGGGGAGTACGGGGATATCAGCCCCAGCATTTT
TRBV15,.,.,TRBJ2-1,CATSRGTTAGDEQFF,TGTGCCACCAGCAGAGGGACTACCGCCGGCGATGAGCAGTTCTTC
TRBV7-3,TRBD2,.,TRBJ2-7,CASSSTAGGPYEQYF,TGTGCCAGCAGCTCGACAGCGGGAGGGCCCTACGAGCAGTACTTC
TRBV6-6,TRBD1,.,TRBJ2-2,CASRQGSGGELFF,TGTGCCAGCAGACAGGGGTCGGGCGGGGAGCTGTTTTTT
TRBV27,.,.,TRBJ1-4,CASGDRYNEKLFF,TGTGCCAGCGGAGACAGGTATAATGAAAAACTGTTTTTT
TRBV25-1,.,.,TRBJ2-7,CASSDPGWAYEQYF,TGTGCCAGCAGTGACCCCGGGTGGGCCTACGAGCAGTACTTC
TRBV5-1,TRBD1,.,TRBJ1-1,CASSLKGQGALKTEAFF,TGCGCCAGCAGCTTGAAGGGACAGGGGGCGCTTAAGACTGAAGCTTTCTTT
TRBV27,TRBD2,.,TRBJ2-1,CASRKQTSGGSNEQFF,TGTGCCAGCAGAAAACAAACTAGCGGGGGGTCCAATGAGCAGTTCTTC
TRBV28,TRBD2,.,TRBJ2-3,CASSLAGLGGTDTQYF,TGTGCCAGCAGTTTAGCCGGACTAGGAGGCACAGATACGCAGTATTTT
TRBV7-6,.,.,TRBJ2-7,CASSLAGTHNEQYF,TGTGCCAGCAGCTTAGCCGGGACTCATAACGAGCAGTACTTC
TRBV5-1,.,.,TRBJ2-5,CASSRTSGEETQYF,TGCGCCAGCAGTCGAACTAGTGGGGAAGAGACCCAGTACTTC
TRBV5-6,.,once,TRBJ1-6,CASSLWGDTYNSPLHF,TGTGCCAGCAGCTTGTGGGGAGACACCTATAATTCACCCCTCCACTTT
TRBV9,TRBD2,.,TRBJ2-1,CASSVAIAGGRNEQFF,TGTGCCAGCAGCGTAGCAATAGCGGGGGGAAGGAATGAGCAGTTCTTC
TRBV5-1,.,.,TRBJ1-1,CASSREGGQGTEAFF,TGCGCCAGCAGCCGGGAGGGGGGGCAGGGAACTGAAGCTTTCTTT
TRBV19,.,few,TRBJ1-1,CASSPYQEVTEAFF,TGTGCCAGTAGTCCCTACCAGGAGGTCACTGAAGCTTTCTTT
TRBV5-8,TRBD1,.,TRBJ1-2,CASSLGRQGRGYTF,TGTGCCAGCAGCTTGGGGAGACAGGGTCGCGGCTACACCTTC
TRBV5-6,.,few,TRBJ1-5,CASSWGGGHQPQHF,TGTGCCAGCAGCTGGGGGGGAGGTCATCAGCCCCAGCATTTT
TRBV30,TRBD1,.,TRBJ1-1,CAWSVRVGQEAFF,TGTGCCTGGAGTGTACGAGTGGGACAGGAAGCTTTCTTT